This TCR beta chain is from a study of cytomegalovirus exposure and HLA in healthy donors. Study-level background: From HLA-typed donors, an early data release held tens of millions of unique TCRs. Study observations and caveats: An assumption of roughly uniform sequencing depth across donors underlay the presence/absence analyses.

The primer mix had 60 Vbeta and 13 Jbeta primers. Profiled with immunoSEQ multiplex PCR; TCRdb holds only in-frame clones, not every one. The table includes under 200,000 clones, roughly three quarters detected once. The V segment lost 0 bases and the J segment 0 bases; nucleotides outside the gene matches: 4. Germline CDR1 MNHNS, CDR2 SASEGT. This CDR3 is built from 18 residues. As to this clone: Its specificity is not known.

The V and J genes are TRBV6-1 and TRBJ2-1; the match to TRBD2 covers 11 bases. The specimen sequenced was PBMCs. The receptor's source is a woman aged 50 to 65 in good health and CMV-seropositive. CDR3: CASSEATSGSASYNEQFF. DNA of the CDR3: TGTGCCAGCAGTGAAGCAACTAGCGGGAGCGCCTCCTACAATGAGCAGTTCTTC.